This T cell receptor (beta chain) was observed in a study of T cell responses to AZD1222 COVID-19 vaccine. The overall study: Pooling covered second doses at about 4 or about 12 weeks.

The repertoire was sequenced with immunoSEQ multiplex PCR; TCRdb's copy has only in-frame clones and lacks some. The table lists 100,000 or so clones, about 88% of them singletons. Study conclusions and caveats: There were mostly white British donors and more females than males, and clonal diversity was possibly underestimated. Only a handful of AZD1222 recipients were seropositive at baseline. The reported proportion of spike-specific TCRs targeting unmutated variant regions was nearly half.

A remark on this clone: The antigen is undetermined.

The CDR3 is made up of 14 amino acids. The V end was cut by 2 bases, the J end by 6 bases, with 15 bases between. CDR1 and CDR2 from the germline V gene are SGHRS and YFSETQ. The chain has TRBV5-1 and TRBJ2-7; D is possibly TRBD1 or TRBD2 (5 bases each). This clonotype was sampled from an adult in good health. The sequenced sample was peripheral blood, obtained on day 0 of AZD1222 vaccination. The DNA of the CDR3 is TGCGCCAGCAGCTTACCTGAGGGACGAGGCGAGCAGTACTTC. This translates into CASSLPEGRGEQYF.